This T cell receptor (beta chain) was sequenced for a study of blood T cell repertoires in COVID-19. Study details: The analysed material was cDNA or gDNA that came from T cells, B-cell-depleted T cells, or PBMCs.

The method was immunoSEQ multiplex PCR; TCRdb's version includes in-frame clones alone and lacks a portion of them. The sample includes 55,000 to 75,000 clones, approximately 77% of them seen just once. This clone was picked up one time. CDR1 is SGHRS and CDR2 is YFSETQ in the germline V gene. J was trimmed by 2 bases and V by 6 bases; bases with no gene match: 5. The CDR3 extends over 14 amino acids. Seattle-derived patients entered the study during active infection and were followed longitudinally. The chain joins TRBV5-1 to TRBJ2-5; TRBD2 matches at 9 bases. Sequencing was done on a sample of peripheral blood. The receptor was isolated from a woman in her 70s with COVID-19, enrolled during active disease. CDR3 sequence: CASTLAGGQETQYF. The CDR3 bases are TGCGCCAGCACCCTGGCGGGGGGGCAAGAGACCCAGTACTTC.